This T cell receptor (beta chain) was sequenced during a study of shared clonotypes between healthy human individuals. Using immunoSEQ multiplex PCR, the repertoire was profiled, and TCRdb retains in-frame clones only, with some absent. The sample yields approximately 2,000,000 clones, 85% to 95% seen once. This TCR derives from a young man in good health. Some clones in this sample may be carry-over from other donors' samples. Source material: naive CD4+ T cells from PBMCs. The subset denotes: CD45RA+ positively selected.

CDR3 nucleotides: TGTGCCAGCAGTAGGGACAGGGGGCCCTATGGCTACACCTTC. This codes for CASSRDRGPYGYTF. This chain joins TRBV6-5 and TRBJ1-2, with TRBD1 matching 12 bases. The V and J ends lost 5 bases and 4 bases, in that order; junction bases with no gene match: 2. The CDR3 is 14 amino acids. The germline CDR1 and CDR2 sequences are MNHEY and SVGAGI.